The source of this T cell receptor beta chain is a study of blood T cell repertoires in COVID-19 (dated by TCRdb to 2020 to 2021). With regard to the full study: Samples covering the acute and convalescent phases of COVID-19 were provided by collaborators in the United States, Italy and Spain. The material from the prospective study consisted of cDNA or gDNA derived from T cells, B-cell-depleted T cells, or PBMCs. A de-identified subject ID, COVID-19 status, age in years and sex were almost always included in the sample metadata. The samples were drawn from two sources: the first 160 participants of the ongoing ImmuneRACE study, and some 1,300 subjects contributed by 6 global collaborators. Deeply sampled blood TCRbeta repertoires from subjects exposed to, actively infected with, or recovered from COVID-19 were included in the dataset. The repertoires were released in a freely available public database meant as a resource for research on the immune response to SARS-CoV-2. Where available, HLA class I and class II types were taken from metadata supplied by the sample provider and were not determined by assay-based typing.

The study at large found these results: How much clinical and demographic metadata was included differed by source and by participant, and the metadata was provided uncurated.

TCRbeta CDR3 regions were amplified from genomic DNA by means of the immunoSEQ Assay, a bias-controlled multiplex PCR. In the paper's pipeline: Nucleated cell counts per sample were estimated from amplification of reference gene primers within the assay. To quantify the absolute abundance of each unique TCRbeta CDR3 rearrangement, sequence reads were collapsed and filtered. For each sample, productive Simpson clonality was calculated as the square root of Simpson's diversity index across productive rearrangements. The clones in this table, taken by TCRdb from immuneACCESS, are in-frame only. Not every clone is retained; where verified, under half of the shortfall comes from an unresolved V gene, and the cause of the rest is unknown. For V, J and clone size, that table is used; D and trimming come from the DNA. Within this sample are around 250,000 clones, with 65% to 85% of them counted one time only. Clones ranked in the top ten supply approximately 5.4% of the sample.

Whole blood was collected in K2EDTA tubes by collaborating institutions according to the institutions' own protocols. For TCRbeta analysis, collaborator samples were shipped as frozen whole blood, as isolated PBMCs, or as DNA extracted from either sample type. Comment on this clone: There is no known antigen for this receptor. No per-base quality is available; no much larger clone lies one base away.

Germline trimming: 5 bases from V, 0 bases from J; junction bases outside gene matches: 4. Its CDR3 holds 14 amino acids, cysteine through phenylalanine. The read is trimmed to its CDR3 DNA, 42 bases read in frame from base 1. CDR1 and CDR2 are drawn from the germline V gene: KGHSH, LQKENI. The TCR was taken from an elderly man with acute or convalescent COVID-19. Sequenced: peripheral blood. This receptor chain uses TRBV18 and TRBJ2-7, with TRBD1 identical over 7 junction bases. The CDR3 region has the sequence CASSTGTVSYEQYF. The nucleotides are TGTGCCAGCTCAACCGGGACAGTCTCCTACGAGCAGTACTTC. Full variable domain (CDR3 extended with the reference TRBV18 and TRBJ2-7 proteins): NAGVMQNPRHLVRRRGQEARLRCSPMKGHSHVYWYRQLPEEGLKFMVYLQKENIIDESGMPKERFSAEFPKEGPSILRIQQVVRGDSAAYFCASSTGTVSYEQYFGPGTRLTVT.